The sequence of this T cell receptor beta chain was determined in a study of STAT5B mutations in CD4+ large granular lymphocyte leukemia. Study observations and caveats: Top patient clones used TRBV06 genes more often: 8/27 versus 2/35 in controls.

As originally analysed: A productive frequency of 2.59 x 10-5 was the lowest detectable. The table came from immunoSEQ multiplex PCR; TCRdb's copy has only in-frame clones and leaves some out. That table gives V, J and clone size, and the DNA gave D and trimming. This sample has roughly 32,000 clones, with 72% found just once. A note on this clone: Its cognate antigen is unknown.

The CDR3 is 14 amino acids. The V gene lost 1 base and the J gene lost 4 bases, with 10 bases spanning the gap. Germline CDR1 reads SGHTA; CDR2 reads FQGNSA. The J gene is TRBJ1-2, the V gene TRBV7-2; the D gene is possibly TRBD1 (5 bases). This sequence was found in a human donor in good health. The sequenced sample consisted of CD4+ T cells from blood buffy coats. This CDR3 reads CASSLEGWSYGYTF. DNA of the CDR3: TGTGCCAGCAGCTTAGAGGGGTGGAGCTATGGCTACACCTTC.